One sample yielded the 27 T cell receptor beta chains listed below, sequenced in a study of T cell responses to AZD1222 COVID-19 vaccine. The table came from immunoSEQ multiplex PCR; TCRdb's copy has only in-frame clones and leaves some out. The sample consists of some 100,000 clones, about nine tenths of them appearing once. The material sequenced was peripheral blood, taken on day 0 of AZD1222 vaccination. The receptors stem from an adult in good health.

This rearrangement joins TRBV7-9 to TRBJ2-5; perhaps TRBD1 as D (6 bases). The CDR3 totals 18 residues. V lost 5 bases to trimming and J lost 0 bases, with 22 bases between them. Germline V gene data show CDR1 as SEHNR and CDR2 as FQNEAQ (reference sequence). CDR3 sequence reads: CASSPKYRETLDQETQYF. The CDR3 bases are TGTGCCAGCAGCCCAAAATACAGGGAGACCCTGGACCAAGAGACCCAGTACTTC.

V usage is TRBV7-9 and J usage is TRBJ1-2; unclear D gene. The CDR3 has 15 amino acids. Trimming cost V 4 bases and J 3 bases, with 15 bases left between them. Per the germline V gene, CDR1 is SEHNR and CDR2 is FQNEAQ (reference sequence). In nucleotides, the CDR3 is TGTGCCAGCAGCTCTTACACATCCAGCGACTATGGCTACACCTTC. Translation: CASSSYTSSDYGYTF.

This clone is a singleton in its sample. J is TRBJ2-1 and V is TRBV24-1, with a weak D call TRBD1 (6 bases). The CDR3 length is 15 residues. Trimming shortened V by 6 bases and J by 0 bases, and 11 bases separated the two germline ends. Germline V gives CDR1 KGHDR, CDR2 SFDVKD. DNA for the CDR3: TGTGCCACCAGTTCAGGGGTTAGCTCCTACAATGAGCAGTTCTTC. Translation: CATSSGVSSYNEQFF.

V is TRBV4-2 and J is TRBJ2-5, with TRBD1 as a possible D gene (6 bases). This CDR3 is built from 14 residues. The V end lost 3 bases, the J end lost 4 bases, and 12 bases lay between the germline ends. Per the germline V gene, CDR1 is LGHNA and CDR2 is YNFKEQ. For the CDR3, the DNA is TGTGCCAGCAGCCACGTTAGACAGGTAGAGACCCAGTACTTC. Its protein is CASSHVRQVETQYF.

This clone was counted a few times. The chain employs TRBV12-2 and TRBJ2-2; TRBD2 is the table's D call, not checked against the DNA. TRBV12-2 is listed as a pseudogene. This CDR3 is built from 17 residues. In nucleotides, the CDR3 is TGTGCAAGTCGCCCCCATGTAGCGGGCTCCAACACCGGGGAGCTGTTTTTT. It specifies CASRPHVAGSNTGELFF.

The chain carries TRBV6-5 and TRBJ1-4; a weak D match, TRBD1 (6 bases). The CDR3 spans 14 residues. The V and J ends lost 7 bases and 5 bases respectively, with 14 bases between them. Germline V gene data show CDR1 as MNHEY and CDR2 as SVGAGI. CDR3 coding DNA: TGTGCCAGCATCCGGGGGAGGGGGAATGAAAAACTGTTTTTT. Its translation: CASIRGRGNEKLFF.

The chain is built from TRBV9 and TRBJ1-2; D is unclear. The germline V gene encodes CDR1 SGDLS and CDR2 YYNGEE. CDR3 length: 11 residues. V was clipped by 3 bases and J by 9 bases, with 9 bases between them. The CDR3 DNA is TGTGCCAGCAGCGGAGGAGGGAGCTACACCTTC. It codes for CASSGGGSYTF. The variable domain in full, completed from reference TRBV9 and TRBJ1-2, reads DSGVTQTPKHLITATGQRVTLRCSPRSGDLSVYWYQQSLDQGLQFLIQYYNGEERAKGNILERFSAQQFPDLHSELNLSSLELGDSALYFCASSGGGSYTFGSGTRLTVV.

The chain is built from TRBV10-1 and TRBJ1-1, with a possible D match to TRBD1 (6 bases). Germline CDR1 is WNHNN and CDR2 is SYGVQD (reference sequence). The CDR3 consists of 14 residues. Trimming stripped 2 bases from V and 2 bases from J, with 9 bases between. The CDR3 DNA sequence: TGCGCCAGCAGTGAGGGGGGGCTCAACACTGAAGCTTTCTTT. This gives the protein CASSEGGLNTEAFF.

The chain joins TRBV4-1 to TRBJ2-1; D is unresolved. The germline CDR1 and CDR2 sequences are MGHRA and YSYEKL. Deletions cut 2 bases from V and 7 bases from J, with 9 bases between. The CDR3 is 13 residues long. CDR3 nucleotides: TGCGCCAGCAGCCAACTTAGTTGGAATGAGCAGTTCTTC. Its translation: CASSQLSWNEQFF.

V gene TRBV27 combines with J gene TRBJ1-1; no definite D call. Germline CDR1 MNHEY, CDR2 SMNVEV (reference sequence). Trimming shortened V by 0 bases and J by 1 base, and 15 bases separated the two germline ends. The CDR3 is 17 amino acids. The CDR3 protein is CASSLSPLRRTNTEAFF. CDR3 DNA: TGTGCCAGCAGTTTATCTCCCCTTAGGAGGACGAACACTGAAGCTTTCTTT.

V and J are TRBV5-6 and TRBJ1-1, with D tentatively TRBD1 (5 bases). The CDR3 loop spans 14 amino acids. CDR1 is SGHDT and CDR2 is YYEEEE in the germline V gene. Deletions cut 2 bases from V and 6 bases from J, with 14 bases between. The CDR3 DNA is TGTGCCAGCAGCTTTCTGAGCCCGGGGGCTGAAGCTTTCTTT. It codes for CASSFLSPGAEAFF.

The chain couples TRBV9 to TRBJ2-1, with 12 bases that match TRBD2. The CDR3 is made up of 16 amino acids. Germline V CDR1 and CDR2: SGDLS, YYNGEE. The ends lost 5 bases at V and 4 bases at J; junction bases unmatched: 7. The CDR3 DNA is TGTGCCAGCAGTGCCCTAGCGGGGGGGACGTACAATGAGCAGTTCTTC. Translation: CASSALAGGTYNEQFF.

The chain links TRBV28 to TRBJ1-4; TRBD1 agrees at 9 bases. CDR3 length: 15 residues. Per the germline V gene, CDR1 is MDHEN and CDR2 is SYDVKM. V lost 6 bases and J lost 5; bases outside the gene matches: 7. CDR3 loop: CASSYSTGGNEKLFF. CDR3 nucleotide sequence: TGTGCCAGCAGCTACTCGACAGGGGGGAATGAAAAACTGTTTTTT.

The chain uses TRBV5-6 and TRBJ1-3; D possibly corresponds to TRBD1 (5 bases). The V and J ends lost 2 bases and 0 bases respectively, with 12 bases between them. The germline CDR1 and CDR2 sequences are SGHDT and YYEEEE. CDR3 length: 16 residues. CDR3: CASSFRGGYSGNTIYF. The CDR3 DNA is TGTGCCAGCAGCTTTCGGGGGGGTTACTCTGGAAACACCATATATTTT.

The chain couples TRBV4-3 to TRBJ2-2; the D is unclear. The CDR3 extends over 12 amino acids. The V and J ends lost 4 bases and 7 bases respectively, with 7 bases between them. Germline CDR1 is LGHNA and CDR2 is YSLEER. As DNA, the CDR3 is TGCGCCAGCAGCCTCTCCCTCGGGGAGCTGTTTTTT. Translating gives CASSLSLGELFF.

The CDR3 region is CASSPGTTYEAFF. The DNA for the CDR3 is TGTGCCAGCAGCCCAGGGACAACCTATGAAGCTTTCTTT. The chain couples TRBV3-1 (or the pseudogene TRBV3-2) to TRBJ1-1, with a weak D call TRBD1 (6 bases). Germline V gene data show CDR1 as LGHDT and CDR2 as YNNKEL (reference sequence). The CDR3 totals 13 residues. V lost 4 bases and J lost 7, with 13 bases in between.

This rearrangement joins TRBV7-3 to TRBJ1-4, with 9 bases aligning to TRBD1. The CDR3 has 16 amino acids. The germline V gene has CDR1 SGHTA and CDR2 FQGTGA. V lost 5 bases to trimming and J lost 7 bases; unmatched junction nucleotides: 11. The CDR3 sequence: CASSPYRGTGLEKLFF. Written as DNA, the CDR3 is TGTGCCAGCAGCCCGTACCGGGGGACAGGGCTTGAAAAACTGTTTTTT.

In DNA form, the CDR3 reads TGTGCCAGCAGTATAAACAACTATGAGCAGTTCTTC. Translation: CASSINNYEQFF. The chain is built from TRBV6-2 or TRBV6-3 and TRBJ2-1; no clear D gene. Trimming took 5 bases from V and 8 from J, leaving 10 bases between them. The length of the CDR3 is 12 residues. The germline gives CDR1 MNHEY, CDR2 SVGEGT.

The chain uses TRBV30 and TRBJ1-2; tentatively, D is TRBD1 (6 bases). Trimming removed 3 bases at V and 3 bases at J, with 8 bases between. CDR1 GTSNPN and CDR2 SVGIG come from the germline V gene (reference sequence). This CDR3 is built from 12 residues. CDR3 in DNA: TGTGCCTGGAGGGACAGACACTATGGCTACACCTTC. Amino acids: CAWRDRHYGYTF.

This chain links TRBV28 with TRBJ2-3; D possibly corresponds to TRBD2 (6 bases). With 6 bases removed from V and 2 bases from J, the gap between germline ends came to 12 bases. The CDR3 consists of 14 residues. Germline V gives CDR1 MDHEN, CDR2 SYDVKM. CDR3 protein: CASRRLDTTDTQYF. In nucleotides, the CDR3 is TGTGCCAGCAGAAGACTAGACACCACAGATACGCAGTATTTT.

In this sample, this clone turned up a few times. The chain joins TRBV12-3 or TRBV12-4 to TRBJ2-2; D gene uncertain. The CDR3 spans 13 residues. The V gene lost 3 bases and the J gene lost 5 bases, with 7 bases spanning the gap. CDR3 amino acids: CASSLIGTGELFF. CDR3 DNA: TGTGCCAGCAGTTTGATAGGGACCGGGGAGCTGTTTTTT.

The chain has TRBV11-3 and TRBJ2-1; a weak D match, TRBD2 (6 bases). Trimming removed 1 base at V and 0 bases at J, with 7 bases between. The CDR3 consists of 15 residues. Germline V gives CDR1 SGHNT, CDR2 YENEEA. CDR3 loop: CASSLGGASYNEQFF. For the CDR3, the DNA is TGTGCCAGCAGCTTAGGCGGGGCCTCCTACAATGAGCAGTTCTTC. Full variable domain (rest looked up from reference TRBV11-3 and TRBJ2-1): EAGVVQSPRYKIIEKKQPVAFWCNPISGHNTLYWYLQNLGQGPELLIRYENEEAVDDSQLPKDRFSAERLKGVDSTLKIQPAELGDSAVYLCASSLGGASYNEQFFGPGTRLTVL.

The V call is TRBV11-2, the J call TRBJ1-1; D gene unclear. This CDR3 region has 15 residues. Germline V CDR1 and CDR2: SGHAT, FQNNGV. V was shortened by 5 bases and J by 3 bases, with 16 bases between the two germline ends. This CDR3 reads CASSRLHEKDTEAFF. CDR3 nucleotides: TGTGCCAGCAGCCGCCTCCACGAGAAGGACACTGAAGCTTTCTTT.

The chain employs TRBV3-1 (or the pseudogene TRBV3-2) and TRBJ1-1; TRBD1 matches at 7 bases. The CDR3 is made up of 14 amino acids. J gave up 0 bases and V 9 bases, and 7 bases lay outside the gene matches. Germline CDR1 reads LGHDT; CDR2 reads YNNKEL (reference sequence). The CDR3 sequence: CASRGDSLNTEAFF. For the CDR3, the DNA is TGTGCCAGTCGAGGGGACAGTTTGAACACTGAAGCTTTCTTT.

V and J are TRBV23-1 and TRBJ2-7; D is unresolved. TRBV23-1 has ORF status, its function being uncertain. CDR3 length equals 13 residues. Trimming removed 7 bases at V and 9 bases at J, with 19 bases between. CDR3 sequence: CASNHRHPRRQYF. The CDR3 DNA follows: TGCGCCAGCAATCACCGACACCCTCGGAGGCAGTACTTC.

The rearrangement uses TRBV6-5 and TRBJ2-2; D is possibly TRBD1 (6 bases). The length of the CDR3 is 13 residues. Trimming shortened V by 5 bases and J by 14 bases, and 18 bases separated the two germline ends. CDR1 is MNHEY and CDR2 is SVGAGI in the germline V gene. In DNA, the CDR3 is TGTGCCAGCAGTCGAGGGACATCCTCTAGTCTGTTTTTT. Translated: CASSRGTSSSLFF.

The chain is built from TRBV7-9 and TRBJ2-7; a possible D gene is TRBD1 (6 bases). This CDR3 spans 16 amino acids. From germline, CDR1 is SEHNR and CDR2 FQNEAQ (reference sequence). Trimming shortened V by 5 bases and J by 3 bases, and 20 bases separated the two germline ends. The CDR3 DNA sequence: TGTGCCAGCAGCCCCTCGAGAGGGGGTAAGGGCTACGAGCAGTACTTC. It specifies CASSPSRGGKGYEQYF.